This T cell receptor beta chain was captured in a study of post-analysis software for immune sequencing data. After removal of 4 bases from V and 4 bases from J, the junction contained 8 bases not matched to a gene. This CDR3 is built from 16 residues. CDR1 is LGHNA, CDR2 YNFKEQ, per germline. cDNA libraries for TCR beta contained unique molecular identifiers. TCRdb recomputed calls from the PCR reads with MiXCR, one row per CDR3 protein. The sample holds 700,000 to 900,000 distinct CDR3 sequences, approximately 44% seen once. Findings of the study overall: TRBV5-6, TRBV5-1 and TRBV20-1 belonged to a set of roughly 5 TRBV segments that were more frequent in patients than controls.

A note on this clonotype: Its antigen is undetermined.

The clonotype was recovered from a girl aged 10 to 17 with multiple sclerosis. Sequenced input: blood. The chain recombines TRBV4-2 with TRBJ2-3, with TRBD2 matching 10 bases. The CDR3 loop is CASSREREGLPDTQYF. In DNA form, the CDR3 reads TGTGCCAGCAGCCGGGAGCGGGAGGGCCTCCCAGATACGCAGTATTTT.